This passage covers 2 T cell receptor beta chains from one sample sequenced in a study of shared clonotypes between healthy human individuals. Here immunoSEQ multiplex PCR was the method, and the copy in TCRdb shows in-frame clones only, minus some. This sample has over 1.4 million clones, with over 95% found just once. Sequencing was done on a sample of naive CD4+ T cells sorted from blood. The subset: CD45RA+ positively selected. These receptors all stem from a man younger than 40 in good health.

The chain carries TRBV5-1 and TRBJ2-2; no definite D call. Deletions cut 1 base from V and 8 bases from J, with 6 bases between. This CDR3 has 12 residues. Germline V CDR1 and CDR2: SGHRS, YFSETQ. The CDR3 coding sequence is TGCGCCAGCAGCTTGTTAGATGGGGAGCTGTTTTTT. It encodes CASSLLDGELFF.

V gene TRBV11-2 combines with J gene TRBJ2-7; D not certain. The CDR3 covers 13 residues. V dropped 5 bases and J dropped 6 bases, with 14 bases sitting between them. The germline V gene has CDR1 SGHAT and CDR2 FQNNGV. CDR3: CASSPRVGPEQYF. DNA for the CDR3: TGTGCCAGCAGCCCCCGCGTCGGCCCCGAGCAGTACTTC.